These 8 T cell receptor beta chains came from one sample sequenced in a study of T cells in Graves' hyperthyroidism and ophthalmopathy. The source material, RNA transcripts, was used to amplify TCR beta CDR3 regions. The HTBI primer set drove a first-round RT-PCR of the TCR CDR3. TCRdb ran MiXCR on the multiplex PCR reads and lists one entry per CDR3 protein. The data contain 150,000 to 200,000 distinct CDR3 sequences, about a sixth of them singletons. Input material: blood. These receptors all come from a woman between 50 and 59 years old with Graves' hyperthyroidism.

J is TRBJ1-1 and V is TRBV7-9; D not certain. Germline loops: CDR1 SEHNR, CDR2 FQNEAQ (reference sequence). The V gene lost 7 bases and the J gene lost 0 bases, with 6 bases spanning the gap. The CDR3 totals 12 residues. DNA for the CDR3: TGTGCCAGCAATAAGATGAACACTGAAGCTTTCTTT. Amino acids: CASNKMNTEAFF.

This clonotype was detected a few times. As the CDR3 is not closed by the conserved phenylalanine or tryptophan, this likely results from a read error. This chain's CDR3 is CSEMTLAQNTEAFL. The DNA of the CDR3 is TGCAGCGAAATGACACTCGCCCAGAACACTGAAGCTTTCCTT. The chain links TRBV29-1 to TRBJ1-1, with D hard to call. The V gene's germline CDR1 is SQVTM and CDR2 ANQGSEA. Trimming stripped 7 bases from V and 1 base from J, with 16 bases between. The length of the CDR3 is 14 residues.

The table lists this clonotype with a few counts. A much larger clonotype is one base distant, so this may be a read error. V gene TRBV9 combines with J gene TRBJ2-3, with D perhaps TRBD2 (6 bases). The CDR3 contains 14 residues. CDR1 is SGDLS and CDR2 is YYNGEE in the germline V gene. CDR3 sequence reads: CASSLGLATDAQYF. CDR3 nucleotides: TGTGCCAGCAGCTTGGGACTTGCCACAGATGCGCAGTATTTT.

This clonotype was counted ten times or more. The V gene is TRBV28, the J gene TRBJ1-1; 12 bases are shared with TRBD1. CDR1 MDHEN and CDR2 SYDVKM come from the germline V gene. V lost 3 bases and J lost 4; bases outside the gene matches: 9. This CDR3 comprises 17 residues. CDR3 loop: CASSFRDRGRGSTEAFF. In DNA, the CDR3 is TGTGCCAGCAGTTTCCGGGACAGGGGGCGCGGGAGCACTGAAGCTTTCTTT.

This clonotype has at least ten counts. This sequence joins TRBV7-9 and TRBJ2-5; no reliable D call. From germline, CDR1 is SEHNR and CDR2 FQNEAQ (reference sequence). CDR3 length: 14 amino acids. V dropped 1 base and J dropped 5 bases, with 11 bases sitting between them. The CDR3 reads CASSLVDLGETQYF. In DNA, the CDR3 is TGTGCCAGCAGCTTAGTGGACCTAGGGGAGACCCAGTACTTC.

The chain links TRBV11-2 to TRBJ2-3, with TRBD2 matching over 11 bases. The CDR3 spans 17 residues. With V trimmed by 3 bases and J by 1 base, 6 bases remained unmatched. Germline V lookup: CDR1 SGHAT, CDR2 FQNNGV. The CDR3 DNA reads TGTGCCAGCAGCTTGGGGCTAGCGGGAGGCGGCACAGATACGCAGTATTTT. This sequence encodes CASSLGLAGGGTDTQYF.

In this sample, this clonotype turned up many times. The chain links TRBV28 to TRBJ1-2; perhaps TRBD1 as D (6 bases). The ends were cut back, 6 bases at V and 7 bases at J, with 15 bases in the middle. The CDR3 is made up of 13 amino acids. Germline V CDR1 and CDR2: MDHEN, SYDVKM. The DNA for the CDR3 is TGTGCCAGCAGGGAAACCGGGACACCTGGCTACACCTTC. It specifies CASRETGTPGYTF.

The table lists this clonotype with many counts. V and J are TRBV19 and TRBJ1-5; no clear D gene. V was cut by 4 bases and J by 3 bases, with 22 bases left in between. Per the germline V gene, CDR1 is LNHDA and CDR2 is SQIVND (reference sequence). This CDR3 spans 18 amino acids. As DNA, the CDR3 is TGTGCCAGTAGTACGGGTGCACCGACTTCCATAGCCAATCAGCCCCAGCATTTT. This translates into CASSTGAPTSIANQPQHF.